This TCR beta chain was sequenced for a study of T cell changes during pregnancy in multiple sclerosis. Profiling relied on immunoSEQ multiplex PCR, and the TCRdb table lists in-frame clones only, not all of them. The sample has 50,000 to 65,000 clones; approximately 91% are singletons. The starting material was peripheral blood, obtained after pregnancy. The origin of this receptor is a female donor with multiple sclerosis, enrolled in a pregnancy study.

The chain's CDR3 is CSVDRSGVGYGYTF. The CDR3 DNA reads as TGCAGCGTTGACAGGTCGGGGGTTGGGTATGGCTACACCTTC. The chain is built from TRBV29-1 and TRBJ1-2, with D possibly matching TRBD1 (5 bases). V was shortened by 3 bases and J by 5 bases, with 16 bases between the two germline ends. There are 14 residues in the CDR3. Germline-derived CDR1 and CDR2 are SQVTM and ANQGSEA.